Following are 24 T cell receptor beta chains from one sample sequenced in a study of shared clonotypes between healthy human individuals. Sequencing was performed with immunoSEQ multiplex PCR; in TCRdb, only in-frame clones are kept and a portion is missing. Among millions of clones listed, more than 80% were seen once. The sample taken for sequencing was naive CD4+ T cells sorted from blood. As to subset: CD45RA+ positively selected. These receptors came from a man aged 18 to 30 in good health.

This clone was counted a few times. The same CDR3 can be traced to other DNA sequences in this sample. This chain joins TRBV5-1 and TRBJ1-1; the D is unclear. V was shortened by 2 bases and J by 0 bases, with 8 bases between the two germline ends. CDR1 is SGHRS, CDR2 YFSETQ, per germline. CDR3 size: 14 residues. The CDR3 protein is CASSFGGMNTEAFF. The CDR3 DNA reads TGCGCCAGCAGCTTCGGTGGCATGAACACTGAAGCTTTCTTT. Together with reference TRBV5-1 and TRBJ1-1, the CDR3 gives the full variable domain: KAGVTQTPRYLIKTRGQQVTLSCSPISGHRSVSWYQQTPGQGLQFLFEYFSETQRNKGNFPGRFSGRQFSNSRSEMNVSTLELGDSALYLCASSFGGMNTEAFFGQGTRLTVV.

The chain links TRBV5-4 to TRBJ1-1, with a tentative D call TRBD1 (5 bases). This CDR3 region has 14 residues. Germline V CDR1 and CDR2: SGHNT, YYREEE (reference sequence). V was pared by 4 bases and J by 6 bases, with 16 bases between. The DNA for the CDR3 is TGTGCCAGCAGCCCTCCGGACACCAGATCTGAAGCTTTCTTT. Amino acids: CASSPPDTRSEAFF.

The chain uses TRBV14 and TRBJ1-4; TRBD1 aligns across 7 bases. Germline assignment: CDR1 SGHDN and CDR2 FVKESK. The CDR3 loop spans 16 amino acids. V lost 1 base and J lost 4; bases outside the gene matches: 6. As DNA, the CDR3 is TGTGCCAGCAGCCAAGGGGACAGACCCTTTAATGAAAAACTGTTTTTT. This sequence encodes CASSQGDRPFNEKLFF.

The CDR3 region has the DNA TGTGCCACCGCATGGCTAGCGTTTAGCACAGATACGCAGTATTTT. Protein: CATAWLAFSTDTQYF. J is TRBJ2-3 and V is TRBV28; tentative D call: TRBD2 (6 bases). The CDR3 loop spans 15 amino acids. V was cut by 10 bases and J by 0 bases, with 17 bases left in between. Germline V gives CDR1 MDHEN, CDR2 SYDVKM.

V usage is TRBV9 and J usage is TRBJ2-7, with D perhaps being TRBD1 or TRBD2 (7 bases each). The CDR3 extends over 15 amino acids. The V end was cut by 3 bases, the J end by 5 bases, with 18 bases between. Per the germline V gene, CDR1 is SGDLS and CDR2 is YYNGEE. CDR3 region: CASSGEGASFNEQYF. The CDR3 coding sequence is TGTGCCAGCAGCGGGGAGGGGGCTTCTTTCAACGAGCAGTACTTC.

The rearrangement links TRBV7-3 to TRBJ1-2; 11 nucleotides line up with TRBD1. Germline V gene lookup returns CDR1 SGHTA and CDR2 FQGTGA. The CDR3 contains 15 residues. V gave up 4 bases and J gave up 8 bases; unmatched junction bases: 9. Here the CDR3 DNA reads TGTGCCAGCAGCTCCGGACAGGGGGCAGGAAGGGGCTACACCTTC. As protein: CASSSGQGAGRGYTF.

The V gene is TRBV6-1, the J gene TRBJ2-3, with TRBD2 matching 11 bases. In germline, CDR1 is MNHNS, CDR2 SASEGT. Trimming at V came to 6 bases and at J to 6 bases, leaving 8 bases not matched to a gene. The CDR3 contains 15 residues. CDR3 sequence reads: CASRLTSGEWDTQYF. CDR3 nucleotides: TGTGCCAGCAGGTTGACTAGCGGGGAGTGGGATACGCAGTATTTT.

The chain employs TRBV5-4 and TRBJ1-5, with D perhaps TRBD1 (5 bases). The germline CDR1 and CDR2 sequences are SGHNT and YYREEE (reference sequence). This CDR3 has 14 amino acids. The germline V and J ends were trimmed by 8 bases and 4 bases, with 16 bases remaining between them. DNA for the CDR3: TGTGCCAGTCCCGTTTGGGGGGGTAATCAGCCCCAGCATTTT. Amino acids: CASPVWGGNQPQHF.

The gene calls are TRBV7-2 and TRBJ2-5, with 9 bases fitting TRBD1. With the DNA end fitting TRBJ2-7 better, the J assignment may be wrong. CDR1 is SGHTA, CDR2 FQGNSA, per germline. This CDR3 comprises 14 residues. CDR3 in amino acids: CASSLDRGTYEQYF. The CDR3, as DNA: TGTGCCAGCAGCTTGGACAGGGGAACTTACGAGCAGTACTTC.

The gene calls are TRBV14 and TRBJ1-6; tentative D call: TRBD1 (5 bases). The V end was cut by 0 bases, the J end by 12 bases, with 9 bases between. The CDR3 totals 13 residues. The germline V gene has CDR1 SGHDN and CDR2 FVKESK. The CDR3 nucleotides are TGTGCCAGCAGCCAAGATGCGGGGGGACCCCTCCACTTT. This translates into CASSQDAGGPLHF.

This chain joins TRBV2 and TRBJ1-2; TRBD1 is a possible D gene (5 bases). CDR3 length equals 15 residues. V lost 4 bases to trimming and J lost 6 bases, with 18 bases between them. Germline lookup yields CDR1 SNHLY and CDR2 FYNNEI. CDR3 region: CASSVSRDRADGYTF. The DNA of the CDR3 is TGTGCCAGCAGTGTAAGTCGGGACCGCGCCGATGGCTACACCTTC.

The V and J genes are TRBV7-2 and TRBJ2-7; TRBD2 aligns across 10 bases. The CDR3 consists of 13 residues. Germline V gene sequence: CDR1 SGHTA, CDR2 FQGNSA. V was clipped by 2 bases and J by 6 bases; unmatched bases: 1. The CDR3 protein is CASSLTSGTEQYF. Here the CDR3 DNA reads TGTGCCAGCAGCTTAACTAGCGGGACCGAGCAGTACTTC.

The V gene is TRBV6-6, the J gene TRBJ2-6, with TRBD1 matching over 10 bases. V was pared by 9 bases and J by 14 bases, with 10 bases of the junction left unmatched. Germline V gene data show CDR1 as MNHNY and CDR2 as SVGAGI (reference sequence). This CDR3 region has 13 residues. CDR3 DNA: TGTGCCAGGAGACAGGGGGCAGAGGGCCTCCTGACTTTC. Residues: CARRQGAEGLLTF.

A remark on this clone: Within the sample, other DNA sequences also encode this same CDR3. The chain couples TRBV19 to TRBJ2-1; 15 positions match TRBD2. The CDR3 contains 16 residues. The V segment lost 5 bases and the J segment 3 bases; nucleotides outside the gene matches: 2. CDR1 is LNHDA, CDR2 SQIVND, per germline (reference sequence). In nucleotides, the CDR3 is TGTGCCAGTAGTGTGGGACTAGCGGGAGGCTACAATGAGCAGTTCTTC. This sequence encodes CASSVGLAGGYNEQFF.

This clone was seen a handful of times. The gene calls are TRBV30 and TRBJ1-4; D is undetermined. The CDR3 length is 11 residues. V was shortened by 0 bases and J by 12 bases, with 8 bases between the two germline ends. Germline V gene data show CDR1 as GTSNPN and CDR2 as SVGIG (reference sequence). The chain's CDR3 is CAWSVLGQLFF. CDR3 DNA sequence: TGTGCCTGGAGTGTATTAGGGCAACTGTTTTTT.

This sequence joins TRBV10-3 and TRBJ1-3; D not certain. Germline V lookup: CDR1 ENHRY, CDR2 SYGVKD. The length of the CDR3 is 13 residues. V was cut by 10 bases and J by 4 bases, with 14 bases left in between. The CDR3 is CASGVGSGNTIYF. The CDR3 region has the DNA TGTGCCAGTGGGGTTGGTTCCGGAAACACCATATATTTT.

V and J are TRBV2 and TRBJ2-5; 8 nucleotides match TRBD2. With 1 base clipped from V and 4 bases from J, the junction kept 5 bases outside the gene matches. Germline V lookup: CDR1 SNHLY, CDR2 FYNNEI. The CDR3 loop spans 15 amino acids. CDR3 sequence: CASSEEAGEGETQYF. CDR3 DNA sequence: TGTGCCAGCAGTGAAGAAGCGGGAGAGGGAGAGACCCAGTACTTC.

The chain recombines TRBV10-3 with TRBJ2-7; tentatively, D is TRBD1 (7 bases). This CDR3 has 12 residues. Germline V CDR1 and CDR2: ENHRY, SYGVKD. V was shortened by 5 bases and J by 6 bases, with 11 bases between the two germline ends. CDR3 nucleotide sequence: TGTGCCATCAGTCGACAGGGAGGCGAGCAGTACTTC. This codes for CAISRQGGEQYF.

A word on this clone: Other DNA sequences in this sample translate to the same CDR3. The genes are TRBV11-2 and TRBJ2-7; 10 bases are a match to TRBD1. Germline CDR1 is SGHAT and CDR2 is FQNNGV. V trimming: 3 bases; J trimming: 2 bases; junction bases outside the gene matches: 1. The CDR3 length is 14 residues. This CDR3 reads CASSLTGGTYEQYF. The CDR3 DNA follows: TGTGCCAGCAGCTTGACAGGGGGCACCTACGAGCAGTACTTC.

The J gene is TRBJ2-7, the V gene TRBV6-5; TRBD2 agrees at 8 bases. The germline CDR1 and CDR2 sequences are MNHEY and SVGAGI. This CDR3 region has 13 residues. Losses at the gene ends were 8 bases for V and 2 bases for J; bases not matched to a gene: 5. CDR3: CASGSGGPYEQYF. The CDR3 nucleotides read TGTGCCAGCGGATCGGGGGGGCCCTACGAGCAGTACTTC.

This chain links TRBV15 with TRBJ2-1; TRBD2 agrees at 9 bases. Looked up from germline, CDR1 is LNHNV and CDR2 is YYDKDF (reference sequence). Germline trimming cut 0 bases from V and 7 bases from J; bases unmatched to any gene: 4. This CDR3 has 15 residues. The CDR3 DNA sequence: TGTGCCACCAGCAGAGATCTAGCGGGATCGAATGAGCAGTTCTTC. Its translation: CATSRDLAGSNEQFF.

The rearrangement joins TRBV19 to TRBJ1-4; D gene uncertain. V was pared by 3 bases and J by 1 base, with 6 bases between. The CDR3 sequence is 14 residues long. In germline, CDR1 is LNHDA, CDR2 SQIVND (reference sequence). CDR3: CASSITRTNEKLFF. CDR3 DNA sequence: TGTGCCAGTAGTATCACGCGAACTAATGAAAAACTGTTTTTT.

The chain couples TRBV19 to TRBJ1-1, with D tentatively TRBD1 (5 bases). The CDR3 is 13 amino acids. CDR1 is LNHDA, CDR2 SQIVND, per germline (reference sequence). The V end lost 8 bases, the J end lost 1 base, and 11 bases lay between the germline ends. CDR3 residues: CASGGDSNTEAFF. In DNA form, the CDR3 reads TGTGCCAGTGGGGGGGATTCGAACACTGAAGCTTTCTTT.

This sequence joins TRBV28 and TRBJ1-2; 7 nucleotides agree with TRBD1. This CDR3 has 12 amino acids. The trim removed 6 bases at V and 8 bases at J, leaving 6 bases unmatched. Germline CDR1 and CDR2: MDHEN and SYDVKM. The CDR3 nucleotides are TGTGCCAGCAGCGGGGGGACAGAAGGCTACACCTTC. Amino acids: CASSGGTEGYTF.